This T cell receptor (beta chain) was obtained from a study of T cells in Graves' hyperthyroidism and ophthalmopathy. RNA transcripts were the template for amplifying TCR beta CDR3 regions. With the HTBI primer set, the TCR CDR3 went through a first round of RT-PCR. TCRdb re-called the multiplex PCR reads with MiXCR, one entry per CDR3 protein. The table has 600,000 to 650,000 distinct CDR3 sequences, less than 25% seen once. Germline V lookup: CDR1 LNHDA, CDR2 SQIVND (reference sequence). The junction had 10 bases not matched to a gene; V was cut back by 5 bases and J by 1 base. This CDR3 is built from 17 residues.

This chain links TRBV19 with TRBJ2-7, with 11 nucleotides matching TRBD1. The specimen sequenced was blood. The receptor was derived from a man aged 30-40 years with Graves' ophthalmopathy. The CDR3 nucleotides read TGTGCCAGTAGTGGACAGGGGGCTATCCTTTCTTCCTACGAGCAGTACTTC. Protein product: CASSGQGAILSSYEQYF.